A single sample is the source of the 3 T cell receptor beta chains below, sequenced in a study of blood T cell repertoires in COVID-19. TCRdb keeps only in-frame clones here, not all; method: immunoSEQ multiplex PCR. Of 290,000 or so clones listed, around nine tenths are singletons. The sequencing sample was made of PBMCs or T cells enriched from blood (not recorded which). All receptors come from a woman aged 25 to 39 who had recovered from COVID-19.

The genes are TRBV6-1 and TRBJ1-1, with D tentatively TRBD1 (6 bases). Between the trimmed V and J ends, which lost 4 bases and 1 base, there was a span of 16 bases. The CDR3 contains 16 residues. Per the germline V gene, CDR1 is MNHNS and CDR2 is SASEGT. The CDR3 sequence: CASSAGWGGRNTEAFF. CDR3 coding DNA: TGTGCCAGCAGTGCAGGGTGGGGGGGGCGGAACACTGAAGCTTTCTTT.

CDR3 bases: TGCGCCAGCAGCCAAGTCCCGGGGGGGACTAATGAAAAACTGTTTTTT. Translation gives CASSQVPGGTNEKLFF. The rearrangement joins TRBV4-1 to TRBJ1-4; TRBD1 is a possible D gene (5 bases). CDR1 and CDR2 (germline): MGHRA, YSYEKL. The germline V and J ends were trimmed by 1 base and 2 bases, with 11 bases remaining between them. The CDR3 totals 16 residues.

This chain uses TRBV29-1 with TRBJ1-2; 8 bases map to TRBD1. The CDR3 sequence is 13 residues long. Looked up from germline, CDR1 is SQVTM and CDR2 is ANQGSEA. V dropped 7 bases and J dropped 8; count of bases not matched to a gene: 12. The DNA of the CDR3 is TGCAGCGCCTCCAGGGGGCGCTCTTTAGGCTACACCTTC. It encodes CSASRGRSLGYTF.